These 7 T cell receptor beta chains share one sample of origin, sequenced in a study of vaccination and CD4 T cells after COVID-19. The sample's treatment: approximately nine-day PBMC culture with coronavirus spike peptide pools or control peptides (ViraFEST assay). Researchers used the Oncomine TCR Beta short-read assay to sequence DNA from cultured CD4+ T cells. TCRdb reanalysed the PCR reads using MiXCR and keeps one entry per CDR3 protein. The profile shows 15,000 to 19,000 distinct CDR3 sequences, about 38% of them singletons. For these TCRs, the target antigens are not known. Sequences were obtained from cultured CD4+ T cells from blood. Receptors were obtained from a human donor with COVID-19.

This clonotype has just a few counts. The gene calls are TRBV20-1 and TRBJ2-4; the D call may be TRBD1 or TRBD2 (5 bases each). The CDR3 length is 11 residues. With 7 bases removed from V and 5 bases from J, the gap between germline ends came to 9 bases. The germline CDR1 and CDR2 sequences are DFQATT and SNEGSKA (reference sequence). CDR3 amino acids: CSGQGENIQYF. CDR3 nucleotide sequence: TGCAGTGGCCAGGGAGAAAACATTCAGTACTTC.

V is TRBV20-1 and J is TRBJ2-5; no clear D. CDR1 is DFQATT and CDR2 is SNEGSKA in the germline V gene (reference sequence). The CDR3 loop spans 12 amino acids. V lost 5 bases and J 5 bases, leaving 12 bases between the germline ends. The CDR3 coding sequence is TGCAGTGCTCAGCCTAGGGCGGAGACCCAGTACTTC. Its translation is CSAQPRAETQYF.

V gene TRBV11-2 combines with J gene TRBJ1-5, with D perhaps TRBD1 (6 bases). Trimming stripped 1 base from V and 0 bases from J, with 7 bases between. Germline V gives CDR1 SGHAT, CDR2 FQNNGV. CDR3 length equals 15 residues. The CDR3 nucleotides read TGTGCCAGCAGCTTAGGGGACAATAGCAATCAGCCCCAGCATTTT. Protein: CASSLGDNSNQPQHF.

The CDR3 DNA follows: TGCAGTGCTAGGGGGACAGGGCGGACTGAAAAACTGTTTTTT. Residues: CSARGTGRTEKLFF. The J gene is TRBJ1-4, the V gene TRBV20-1; 9 bases map to TRBD1. J was trimmed by 7 bases and V by 3 bases; bases with no gene match: 6. Germline CDR1 and CDR2: DFQATT and SNEGSKA (reference sequence). The CDR3 length is 14 residues.

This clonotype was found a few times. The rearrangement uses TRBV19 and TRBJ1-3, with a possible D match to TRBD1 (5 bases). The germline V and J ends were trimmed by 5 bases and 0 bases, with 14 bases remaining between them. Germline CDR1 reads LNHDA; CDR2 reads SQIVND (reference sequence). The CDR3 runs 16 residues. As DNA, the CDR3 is TGTGCCAGTAGTCCGCCAGGGATTACCTCTGGAAACACCATATATTTT. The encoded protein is CASSPPGITSGNTIYF. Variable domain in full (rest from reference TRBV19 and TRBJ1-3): DGGITQSPKYLFRKEGQNVTLSCEQNLNHDAMYWYRQDPGQGLRLIYYSQIVNDFQKGDIAEGYSVSREKKESFPLTVTSAQKNPTAFYLCASSPPGITSGNTIYFGEGSWLTVV.

The CDR3 is CASSSQGFNSPLHF. DNA for the CDR3: TGTGCCAGCAGCTCCCAGGGGTTTAATTCACCCCTCCACTTT. The chain employs TRBV7-2 and TRBJ1-6; D might be TRBD1 (6 bases). The germline V gene has CDR1 SGHTA and CDR2 FQGNSA. Trimming left V 4 bases short and J 6 bases short, with 10 bases between. The CDR3 extends over 14 amino acids.

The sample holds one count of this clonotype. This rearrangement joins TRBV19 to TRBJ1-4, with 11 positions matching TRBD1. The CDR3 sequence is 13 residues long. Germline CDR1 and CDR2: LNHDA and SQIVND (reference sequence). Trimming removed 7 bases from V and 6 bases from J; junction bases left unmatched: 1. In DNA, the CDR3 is TGTGCCAGTACGGGACAGGGGGATGAAAAACTGTTTTTT. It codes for CASTGQGDEKLFF.